The TCR beta chain under discussion was sequenced for a study of T cells expressing NK-cell markers. Whole-study context: It was from sorted CD3+CD56+NKG2C+, CD3+CD56+NKG2C- and CD3+CD56-NKG2C+ T cells that TCR beta repertoires came.

For TCR beta, cDNA was produced by 5'RACE template switching with UMIs. With the 5' RACE reads reprocessed, TCRdb shows one record per CDR3 protein and no DNA. This sample's clone table lists a few hundred thousand distinct CDR3 sequences. This CDR3 has 15 amino acids. The germline gives CDR1 SGHAT, CDR2 FQNNGV. Sequencing used blood T cells: a sorted CD56 or NKG2C T cell subset, CD4+ or CD8+ T cells, or bulk PBMC T cells (not recorded which). The chain links TRBV11-2 to TRBJ2-5; TCRdb picks TRBD2, but there is no DNA to check that call. The origin of this receptor is a man aged 18 to 70 in good health. CDR3 in amino acids: CASSRGLMGGETQYF.